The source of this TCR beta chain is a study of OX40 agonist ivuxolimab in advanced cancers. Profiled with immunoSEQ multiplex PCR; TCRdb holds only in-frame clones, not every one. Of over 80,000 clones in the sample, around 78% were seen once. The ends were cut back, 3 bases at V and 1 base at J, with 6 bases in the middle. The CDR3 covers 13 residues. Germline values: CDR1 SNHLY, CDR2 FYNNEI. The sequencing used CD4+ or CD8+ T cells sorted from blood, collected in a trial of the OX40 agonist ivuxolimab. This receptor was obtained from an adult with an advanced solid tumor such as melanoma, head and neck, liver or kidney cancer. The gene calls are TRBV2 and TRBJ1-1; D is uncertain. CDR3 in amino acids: CASSDPKNTEAFF. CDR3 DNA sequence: TGTGCCAGCAGTGATCCGAAGAACACTGAAGCTTTCTTT.